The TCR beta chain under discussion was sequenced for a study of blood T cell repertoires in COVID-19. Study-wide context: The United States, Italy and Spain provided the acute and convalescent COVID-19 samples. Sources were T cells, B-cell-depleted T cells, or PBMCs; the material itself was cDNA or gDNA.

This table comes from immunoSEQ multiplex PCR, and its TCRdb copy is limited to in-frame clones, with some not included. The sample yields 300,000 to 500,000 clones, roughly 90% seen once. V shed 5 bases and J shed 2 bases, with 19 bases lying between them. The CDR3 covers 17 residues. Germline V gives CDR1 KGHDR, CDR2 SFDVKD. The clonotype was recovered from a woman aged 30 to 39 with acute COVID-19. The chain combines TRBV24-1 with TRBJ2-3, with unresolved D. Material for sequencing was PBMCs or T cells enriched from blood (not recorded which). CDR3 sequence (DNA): TGTGCCACCAGTGGCCCCCAACAGTCCACAAACACAGATACGCAGTATTTT. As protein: CATSGPQQSTNTDTQYF.